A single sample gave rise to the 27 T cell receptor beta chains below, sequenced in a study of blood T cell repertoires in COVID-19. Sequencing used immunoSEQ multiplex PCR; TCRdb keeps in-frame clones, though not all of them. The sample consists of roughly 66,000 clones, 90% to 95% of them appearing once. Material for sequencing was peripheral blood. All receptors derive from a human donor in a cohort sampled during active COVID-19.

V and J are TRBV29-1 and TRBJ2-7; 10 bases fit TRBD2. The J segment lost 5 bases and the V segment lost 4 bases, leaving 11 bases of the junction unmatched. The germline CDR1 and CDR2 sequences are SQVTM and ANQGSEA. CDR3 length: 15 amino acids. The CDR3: CSVVSPSGSLDEQYF. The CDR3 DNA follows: TGCAGCGTTGTGTCGCCTAGCGGGAGTCTTGACGAGCAGTACTTC.

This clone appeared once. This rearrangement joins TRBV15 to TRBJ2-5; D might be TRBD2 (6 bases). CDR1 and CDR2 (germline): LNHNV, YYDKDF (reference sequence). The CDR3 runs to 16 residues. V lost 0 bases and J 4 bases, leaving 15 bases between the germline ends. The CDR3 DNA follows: TGTGCCACCAGCAGAGATACCGGGAGTTTTATAGAGACCCAGTACTTC. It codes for CATSRDTGSFIETQYF.

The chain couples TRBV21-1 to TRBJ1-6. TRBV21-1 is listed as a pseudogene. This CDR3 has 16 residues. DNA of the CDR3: TGTGCCAGCAGCAATATGACTGCGAACTTGAATTCACCCCTCCACTTT. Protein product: CASSNMTANLNSPLHF.

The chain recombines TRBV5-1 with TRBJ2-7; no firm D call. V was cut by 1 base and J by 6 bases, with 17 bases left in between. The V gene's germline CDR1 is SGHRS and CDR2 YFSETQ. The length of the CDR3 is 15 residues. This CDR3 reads CASSLMASKSGEQYF. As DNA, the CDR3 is TGCGCCAGCAGCTTGATGGCTAGTAAGTCCGGCGAGCAGTACTTC.

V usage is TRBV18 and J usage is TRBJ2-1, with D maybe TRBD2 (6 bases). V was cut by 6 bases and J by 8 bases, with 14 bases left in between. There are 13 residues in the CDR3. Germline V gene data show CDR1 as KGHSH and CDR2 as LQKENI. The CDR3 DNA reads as TGTGCCAGCTCCGAGACTAGTACCGATGAGCAGTTCTTC. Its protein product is CASSETSTDEQFF.

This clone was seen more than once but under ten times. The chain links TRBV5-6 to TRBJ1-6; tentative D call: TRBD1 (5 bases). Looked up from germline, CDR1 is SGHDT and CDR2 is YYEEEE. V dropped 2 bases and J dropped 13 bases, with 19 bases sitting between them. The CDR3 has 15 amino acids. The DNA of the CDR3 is TGTGCCAGCAGCTTATACCGGGACGGGGGATCCCCCCTCCACTTT. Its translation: CASSLYRDGGSPLHF.

The CDR3 reads CASSHLMTGSSGNTIYF. The CDR3 nucleotides read TGCGCCAGCAGCCACCTCATGACAGGTAGCTCTGGAAACACCATATATTTT. This chain links TRBV4-1 with TRBJ1-3; D may be TRBD1 (6 bases). CDR3 size: 17 residues. Trimming pared 3 bases from V and 0 bases from J, leaving 15 bases between. Germline CDR1 and CDR2: MGHRA and YSYEKL.

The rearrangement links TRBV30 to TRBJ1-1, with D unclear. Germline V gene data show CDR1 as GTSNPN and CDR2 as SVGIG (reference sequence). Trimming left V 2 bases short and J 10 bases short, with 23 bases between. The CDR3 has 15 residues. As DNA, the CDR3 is TGTGCCTGGAGTACAGACGGCAGGATGGGTACGAGAGCTTTCTTT. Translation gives CAWSTDGRMGTRAFF.

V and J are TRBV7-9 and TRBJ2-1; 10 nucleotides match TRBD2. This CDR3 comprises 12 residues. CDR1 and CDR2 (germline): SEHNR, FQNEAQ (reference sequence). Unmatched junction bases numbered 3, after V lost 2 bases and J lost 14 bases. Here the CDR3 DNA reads TGTGCCAGCAGCTTAAATAGCGGGGGGAAGTTCTTC. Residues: CASSLNSGGKFF. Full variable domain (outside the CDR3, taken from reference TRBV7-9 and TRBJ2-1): DTGVSQNPRHKITKRGQNVTFRCDPISEHNRLYWYRQTLGQGPEFLTYFQNEAQLEKSRLLSDRFSAERPKGSFSTLEIQRTEQGDSAMYLCASSLNSGGKFFGPGTRLTVL.

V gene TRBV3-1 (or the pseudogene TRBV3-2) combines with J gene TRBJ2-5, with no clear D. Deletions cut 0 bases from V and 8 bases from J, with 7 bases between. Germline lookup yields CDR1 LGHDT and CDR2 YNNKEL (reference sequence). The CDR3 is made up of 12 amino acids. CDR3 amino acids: CASSQEFVTQYF. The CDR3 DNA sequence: TGTGCCAGCAGCCAAGAGTTTGTAACCCAGTACTTC.

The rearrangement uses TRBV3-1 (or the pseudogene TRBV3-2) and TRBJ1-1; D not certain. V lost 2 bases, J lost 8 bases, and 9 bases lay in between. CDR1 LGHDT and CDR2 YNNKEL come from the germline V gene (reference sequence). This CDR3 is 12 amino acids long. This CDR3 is CASSQPMGEAFF. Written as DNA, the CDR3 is TGTGCCAGCAGCCAACCTATGGGCGAAGCTTTCTTT.

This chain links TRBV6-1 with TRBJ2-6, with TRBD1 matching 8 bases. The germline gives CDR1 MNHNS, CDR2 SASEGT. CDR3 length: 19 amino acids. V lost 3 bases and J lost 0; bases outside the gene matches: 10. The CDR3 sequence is CASSDRRGLSYSGANVLTF. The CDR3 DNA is TGTGCCAGCAGTGACCGCAGGGGGCTAAGCTACTCTGGGGCCAACGTCCTGACTTTC.

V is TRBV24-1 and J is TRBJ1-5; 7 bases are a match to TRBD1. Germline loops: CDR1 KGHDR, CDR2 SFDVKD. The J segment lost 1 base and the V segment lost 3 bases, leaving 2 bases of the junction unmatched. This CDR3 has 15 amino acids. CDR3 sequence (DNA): TGTGCCACCAGTGATCGGGACAGAAGCAATCAGCCCCAGCATTTT. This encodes CATSDRDRSNQPQHF.

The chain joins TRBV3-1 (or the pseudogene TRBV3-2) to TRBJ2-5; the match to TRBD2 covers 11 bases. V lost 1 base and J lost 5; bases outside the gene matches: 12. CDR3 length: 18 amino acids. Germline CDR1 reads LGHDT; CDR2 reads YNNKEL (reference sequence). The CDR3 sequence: CASSQGFSSGRPSETQYF. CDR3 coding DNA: TGTGCCAGCAGCCAAGGCTTCTCTAGCGGGAGGCCATCGGAGACCCAGTACTTC.

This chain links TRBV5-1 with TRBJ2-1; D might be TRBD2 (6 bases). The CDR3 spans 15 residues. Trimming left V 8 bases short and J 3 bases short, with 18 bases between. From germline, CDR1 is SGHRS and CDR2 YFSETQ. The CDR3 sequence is CASQTPRDDYNEQFF. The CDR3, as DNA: TGCGCCAGTCAGACCCCGCGGGACGACTACAATGAGCAGTTCTTC.

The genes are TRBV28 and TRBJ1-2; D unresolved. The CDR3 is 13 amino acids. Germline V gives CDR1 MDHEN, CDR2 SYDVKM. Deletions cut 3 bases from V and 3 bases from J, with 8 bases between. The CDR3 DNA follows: TGTGCCAGCAGTTTTCAGGTTTACTATGGCTACACCTTC. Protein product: CASSFQVYYGYTF.

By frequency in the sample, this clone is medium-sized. As DNA, the CDR3 is TGTGCCAGCAGTTCGACAGGCCAAGCCTATGGCTACACCTTC. Protein product: CASSSTGQAYGYTF. The rearrangement uses TRBV6-6 and TRBJ1-2, with D perhaps TRBD1 (6 bases). The CDR3 runs to 14 residues. Germline V CDR1 and CDR2: MNHNY, SVGAGI (reference sequence). The V gene lost 4 bases and the J gene lost 4 bases, with 13 bases spanning the gap.

The CDR3 DNA reads as TGTGCCAGCAGTGGAGGAATTAGAGAGACCCAGTACTTC. Translating it yields CASSGGIRETQYF. The chain carries TRBV7-2 and TRBJ2-5; maybe TRBD2 (5 bases). The CDR3 is made up of 13 amino acids. V lost 6 bases and J 4 bases, leaving 12 bases between the germline ends. Germline V gene data show CDR1 as SGHTA and CDR2 as FQGNSA. Based on the CDR3 plus reference TRBV7-2 and TRBJ2-5, the full variable domain is GAGVSQSPSNKVTEKGKDVELRCDPISGHTALYWYRQSLGQGLEFLIYFQGNSAPDKSGLPSDRFSAERTGGSVSTLTIQRTQQEDSAVYLCASSGGIRETQYFGPGTRLLVL.

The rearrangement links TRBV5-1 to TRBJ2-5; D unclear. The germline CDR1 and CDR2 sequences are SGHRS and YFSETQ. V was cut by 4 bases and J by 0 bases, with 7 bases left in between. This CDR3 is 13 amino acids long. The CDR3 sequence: CASSPEYQETQYF. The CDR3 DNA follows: TGCGCCAGCAGCCCGGAGTACCAAGAGACCCAGTACTTC.

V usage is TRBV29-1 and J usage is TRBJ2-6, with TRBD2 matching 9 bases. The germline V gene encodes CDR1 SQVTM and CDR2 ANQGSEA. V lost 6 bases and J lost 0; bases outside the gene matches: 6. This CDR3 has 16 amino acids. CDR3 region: CSVRTSALSGANVLTF. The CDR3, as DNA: TGCAGCGTGCGGACTAGCGCCCTCTCTGGGGCCAACGTCCTGACTTTC.

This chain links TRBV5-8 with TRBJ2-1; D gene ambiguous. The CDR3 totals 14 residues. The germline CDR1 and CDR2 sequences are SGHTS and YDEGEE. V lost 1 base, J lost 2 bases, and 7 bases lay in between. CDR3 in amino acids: CASSLKQPYNEQFF. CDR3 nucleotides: TGTGCCAGCAGCTTGAAACAGCCCTACAATGAGCAGTTCTTC.

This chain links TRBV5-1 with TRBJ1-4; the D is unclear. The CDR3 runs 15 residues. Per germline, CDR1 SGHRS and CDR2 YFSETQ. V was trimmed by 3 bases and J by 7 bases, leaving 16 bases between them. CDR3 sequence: CASSSSGNSAEKLFF. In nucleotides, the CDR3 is TGCGCCAGCAGCTCCTCCGGGAATAGTGCTGAAAAACTGTTTTTT. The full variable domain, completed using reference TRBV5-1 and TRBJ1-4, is KAGVTQTPRYLIKTRGQQVTLSCSPISGHRSVSWYQQTPGQGLQFLFEYFSETQRNKGNFPGRFSGRQFSNSRSEMNVSTLELGDSALYLCASSSSGNSAEKLFFGSGTQLSVL.

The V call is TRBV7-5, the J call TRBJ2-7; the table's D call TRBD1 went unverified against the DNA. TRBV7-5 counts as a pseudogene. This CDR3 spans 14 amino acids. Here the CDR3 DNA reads TGTGCCAGAAGCGAAGGACAGGGCCACTACGAGCAGTACTTC. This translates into CARSEGQGHYEQYF.

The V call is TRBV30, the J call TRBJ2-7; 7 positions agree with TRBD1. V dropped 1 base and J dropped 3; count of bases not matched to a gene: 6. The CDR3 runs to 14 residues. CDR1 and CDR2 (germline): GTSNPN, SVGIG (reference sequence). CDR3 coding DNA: TGTGCCTGGAGTGGGACAGGAGGTCGCTACGAGCAGTACTTC. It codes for CAWSGTGGRYEQYF.

CDR3 protein: CASSVGPFPLTGIGEKLFF. The CDR3 DNA reads TGTGCCAGCAGCGTAGGTCCCTTTCCCCTGACGGGAATAGGGGAAAAACTGTTTTTT. The J gene is TRBJ1-4, the V gene TRBV9; D remains unclear. Trimming took off 0 bases at V and 8 bases at J, with 26 bases between the two ends. From germline, CDR1 is SGDLS and CDR2 YYNGEE. The CDR3 is 19 residues long. Supplemented by reference TRBV9 and TRBJ1-4, the full variable domain reads DSGVTQTPKHLITATGQRVTLRCSPRSGDLSVYWYQQSLDQGLQFLIQYYNGEERAKGNILERFSAQQFPDLHSELNLSSLELGDSALYFCASSVGPFPLTGIGEKLFFGSGTQLSVL.

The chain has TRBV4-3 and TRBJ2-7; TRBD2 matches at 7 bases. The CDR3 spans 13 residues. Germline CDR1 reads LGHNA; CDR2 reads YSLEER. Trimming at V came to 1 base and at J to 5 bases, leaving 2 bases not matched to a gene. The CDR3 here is CASSQGLANEQYF. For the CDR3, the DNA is TGCGCCAGCAGCCAAGGACTAGCTAACGAGCAGTACTTC.

The CDR3 region is CASSGLRGTTETQYF. In nucleotides, the CDR3 is TGTGCCAGCAGTGGACTCAGGGGGACCACAGAGACCCAGTACTTC. This chain joins TRBV2 and TRBJ2-5, with TRBD1 identical over 7 bases. In germline, CDR1 is SNHLY, CDR2 FYNNEI. The CDR3 spans 15 residues. V trimming: 4 bases; J trimming: 4 bases; junction bases outside the gene matches: 9.